These T cell receptor beta chains were read from a single sample in a study of blood T cells in healthy people across ages. TCRdb re-called the 5' RACE reads through MiXCR, storing one row per CDR3 protein. The sample holds roughly 730,000 distinct CDR3 sequences; 45% to 70% are singletons and the top ten take roughly 25%. The sample comprised blood. The receptors were gathered from a middle-aged man in good health. CDR3s include the opening cysteine and the closing phenylalanine or tryptophan. Not every row has a clone size; where given, it reads once, few, many or a size class.

J gene: TRBJ1-2; clone size: NA; V gene: TRBV20-1; CDR3 protein: CSASRRTGGDGYTF
J gene: TRBJ1-5; clone size: NA; V gene: TRBV3-1; CDR3 protein: CASSQEGLGRQPQHF
J gene: TRBJ2-5; clone size: NA; V gene: TRBV7-9; CDR3 protein: CALTEGRTEQYF
J gene: TRBJ2-1; clone size: few; V gene: TRBV25-1; CDR3 protein: CASSALAGVVNEQFF
J gene: TRBJ1-5; clone size: few; V gene: TRBV27; CDR3 protein: CASSSRGRQPQHF
J gene: TRBJ2-1; clone size: NA; V gene: TRBV11-1; CDR3 protein: CASSTPAGTGYNEQFF
J gene: TRBJ2-1; clone size: NA; V gene: TRBV7-9; CDR3 protein: CASSPRDRGPYTEQFF
J gene: TRBJ2-4; clone size: NA; V gene: TRBV7-2; CDR3 protein: CASSWGEGRKNIQYF
J gene: TRBJ2-1; clone size: NA; V gene: TRBV29-1; CDR3 protein: CSVLKTSGHNSYNEQFF
J gene: TRBJ2-1; clone size: few; V gene: TRBV5-1; CDR3 protein: CASSISGTSGGYNEQFF
J gene: TRBJ2-5; clone size: NA; V gene: TRBV12-3/TRBV12-4; CDR3 protein: CASSLAEGQETQYF
J gene: TRBJ1-2; clone size: NA; V gene: TRBV28; CDR3 protein: CASLQEGYGYTF
J gene: TRBJ2-1; clone size: NA; V gene: TRBV25-1; CDR3 protein: CASSGQGEQFF
J gene: TRBJ1-1; clone size: NA; V gene: TRBV6-4; CDR3 protein: CASSDRGQAFF
J gene: NA; clone size: NA; V gene: TRBV3-1; CDR3 protein: CASSQGPLIGTQYF
J gene: TRBJ1-5; clone size: few; V gene: TRBV21-1; CDR3 protein: CASSIYINNPSRNNQPQHF
J gene: TRBJ2-5; clone size: NA; V gene: TRBV20-1; CDR3 protein: CSARDVEAQYF